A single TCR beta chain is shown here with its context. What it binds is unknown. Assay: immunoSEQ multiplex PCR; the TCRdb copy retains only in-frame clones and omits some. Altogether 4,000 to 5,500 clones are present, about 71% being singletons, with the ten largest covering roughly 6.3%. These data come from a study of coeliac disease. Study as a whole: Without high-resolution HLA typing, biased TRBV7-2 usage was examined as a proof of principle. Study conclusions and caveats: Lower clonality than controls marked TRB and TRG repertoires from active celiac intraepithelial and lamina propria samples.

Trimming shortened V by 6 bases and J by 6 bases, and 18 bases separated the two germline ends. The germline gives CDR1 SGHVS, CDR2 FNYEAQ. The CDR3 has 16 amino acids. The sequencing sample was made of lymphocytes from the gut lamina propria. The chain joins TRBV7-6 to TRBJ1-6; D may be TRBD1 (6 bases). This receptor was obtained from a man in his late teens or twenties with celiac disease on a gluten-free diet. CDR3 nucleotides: TGTGCCAGCAGGGCTGCCCAGGGGCTTGGTAATTCACCCCTCCACTTT. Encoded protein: CASRAAQGLGNSPLHF. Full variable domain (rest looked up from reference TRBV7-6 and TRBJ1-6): GAGVSQSPRYKVTKRGQDVALRCDPISGHVSLYWYRQALGQGPEFLTYFNYEAQQDKSGLPNDRFSAERPEGSISTLTIQRTEQRDSAMYRCASRAAQGLGNSPLHFGNGTRLTVT.